The 23 T cell receptor beta chains in this list originate from one sample, sequenced in a study of blood T cell repertoires in COVID-19. Sequencing used immunoSEQ multiplex PCR; TCRdb keeps in-frame clones, though not all of them. The table shows approximately 210,000 clones, with 84% occurring only once. The specimen sequenced was peripheral blood. These TCRs come from a woman of 80 years or more with COVID-19, enrolled during active disease.

V is TRBV27 and J is TRBJ1-5, with TRBD1 matching 8 bases. V lost 6 bases to trimming and J lost 0 bases; unmatched junction nucleotides: 7. The CDR3 extends over 16 amino acids. Germline V gene sequence: CDR1 MNHEY, CDR2 SMNVEV (reference sequence). The chain's CDR3 is CASRGQALNSNQPQHF. CDR3 DNA: TGTGCCAGCAGGGGACAGGCCCTTAATAGCAATCAGCCCCAGCATTTT.

The gene calls are TRBV28 and TRBJ1-6; 11 nucleotides line up with TRBD1. Germline CDR1 is MDHEN and CDR2 is SYDVKM. There are 16 residues in the CDR3. Losses at the gene ends were 5 bases for V and 10 bases for J; bases not matched to a gene: 10. The CDR3, as DNA: TGTGCCAGCAGTCTGTACCGGGACAGGGGGGAATCACCCCTCCACTTT. Its protein product is CASSLYRDRGESPLHF.

The chain is built from TRBV5-1 and TRBJ2-5; the D gene is possibly TRBD1 (6 bases). The V gene lost 4 bases and the J gene lost 4 bases, with 17 bases spanning the gap. The CDR3 contains 15 residues. Germline V gene data show CDR1 as SGHRS and CDR2 as YFSETQ. The CDR3 DNA sequence: TGCGCCAGCAGCCGCTTTGGACAGAGGGGAGAGACCCAGTACTTC. Translation: CASSRFGQRGETQYF.

V is TRBV7-3 and J is TRBJ2-3; a weak D match, TRBD1 (5 bases). The CDR3 is 13 amino acids. V dropped 2 bases and J dropped 2 bases, with 5 bases sitting between them. In germline, CDR1 is SGHTA, CDR2 FQGTGA. CDR3 residues: CASSLGATDTQYF. Written as DNA, the CDR3 is TGTGCCAGCAGCTTAGGGGCCACAGATACGCAGTATTTT.

The rearrangement links TRBV29-1 to TRBJ2-7; no clear D. Germline V gives CDR1 SQVTM, CDR2 ANQGSEA. With 4 bases removed from V and 5 bases from J, the gap between germline ends came to 12 bases. The CDR3 is 12 residues long. The CDR3 reads CSVAQVRNEQYF. For the CDR3, the DNA is TGCAGCGTTGCTCAAGTGAGGAACGAGCAGTACTTC.

The chain uses TRBV3-1 (or the pseudogene TRBV3-2) and TRBJ2-1; 8 bases map to TRBD2. Germline CDR1 LGHDT, CDR2 YNNKEL (reference sequence). The CDR3 length is 14 residues. J lost 15 bases, V lost 0 bases, and 10 bases had no gene match. The CDR3 protein is CASSQDRGLARRFF. DNA of the CDR3: TGTGCCAGCAGCCAAGATCGAGGACTAGCCCGTCGGTTCTTC.

The rearrangement uses TRBV5-1 and TRBJ1-2, with D maybe TRBD1 (5 bases). V lost 4 bases to trimming and J lost 3 bases, with 16 bases between them. CDR1 and CDR2 from the germline V gene are SGHRS and YFSETQ. This CDR3 is 15 amino acids long. The CDR3 DNA sequence: TGCGCCAGCAGCACCCGAGGGACTGGAGACTATGGCTACACCTTC. Translation gives CASSTRGTGDYGYTF.

As to this clone: Within the sample, other DNA sequences also encode this same CDR3. V gene TRBV7-3 combines with J gene TRBJ2-5; the D gene is possibly TRBD2 (6 bases). Germline V gene lookup returns CDR1 SGHTA and CDR2 FQGTGA. The CDR3 consists of 13 residues. Trimming cost V 4 bases and J 5 bases, with 11 bases left between them. The CDR3 DNA sequence: TGTGCCAGCAGCTCCTCAGGAGGGGAGACCCAGTACTTC. It specifies CASSSSGGETQYF.

The CDR3 DNA reads as TGCGCCAGCAGCAGCGGGGCGGGTGGAAACACCATATATTTT. This translates into CASSSGAGGNTIYF. The rearrangement joins TRBV5-1 to TRBJ1-3, with a possible D match to TRBD1 (5 bases). V was shortened by 4 bases and J by 3 bases, with 11 bases between the two germline ends. The CDR3 totals 14 residues. The germline CDR1 and CDR2 sequences are SGHRS and YFSETQ.

CDR3 nucleotide sequence: TGTGCCACCGGTACTCACGAGCGTTTCGATGAGCAGTTCTTC. As protein: CATGTHERFDEQFF. V and J are TRBV27 and TRBJ2-1, with no clear D. From germline, CDR1 is MNHEY and CDR2 SMNVEV (reference sequence). V was shortened by 10 bases and J by 8 bases, with 21 bases between the two germline ends. This CDR3 is built from 14 residues.

The genes are TRBV5-4 and TRBJ2-4, with 7 bases lining up with TRBD1. Trimming at V came to 1 base and at J to 0 bases, leaving 16 bases not matched to a gene. The CDR3 has 20 residues. Looked up from germline, CDR1 is SGHNT and CDR2 is YYREEE (reference sequence). CDR3 residues: CASSLTPFRDRDIAKNIQYF. The CDR3 DNA reads TGTGCCAGCAGCTTGACACCTTTCCGAGACAGGGACATAGCCAAAAACATTCAGTACTTC.

This chain connects TRBV5-1 to TRBJ2-2; 11 nucleotides match TRBD2. J lost 0 bases, V lost 4 bases, and 5 bases had no gene match. The germline V gene has CDR1 SGHRS and CDR2 YFSETQ. The CDR3 length is 17 residues. The CDR3 nucleotides read TGCGCCAGCAGCCCACTGACTAGCGGGGCGAACACCGGGGAGCTGTTTTTT. Translated: CASSPLTSGANTGELFF.

The V call is TRBV5-1, the J call TRBJ2-4; 10 nucleotides agree with TRBD2. J gave up 5 bases and V 2 bases, and 10 bases lay outside the gene matches. This CDR3 contains 17 residues. CDR1 is SGHRS, CDR2 YFSETQ, per germline. The DNA for the CDR3 is TGCGCCAGCAGCTTATCCCCTAGCGGGAGAAGGGAAAACATTCAGTACTTC. Translation: CASSLSPSGRRENIQYF.

J is TRBJ1-1 and V is TRBV6-5; D remains unclear. Trimming removed 2 bases from V and 4 bases from J, with 8 bases in between. The CDR3 consists of 13 residues. Germline CDR1 and CDR2: MNHEY and SVGAGI. CDR3: CASSYVRGTEAFF. CDR3 coding DNA: TGTGCCAGCAGTTACGTCCGAGGCACTGAAGCTTTCTTT.

The V call is TRBV11-2, the J call TRBJ1-4; D is ambiguous. Germline V CDR1 and CDR2: SGHAT, FQNNGV. This CDR3 spans 14 amino acids. Trimming removed 2 bases from V and 6 bases from J, with 10 bases in between. The CDR3: CASSLPGFDEKLFF. In DNA form, the CDR3 reads TGTGCCAGCAGCTTACCCGGGTTTGATGAAAAACTGTTTTTT.

This chain joins TRBV9 and TRBJ2-1, with 8 bases fitting TRBD1. J gave up 7 bases and V 2 bases, and 8 bases lay outside the gene matches. The CDR3 runs to 15 residues. CDR1 and CDR2 (germline): SGDLS, YYNGEE. The CDR3 bases are TGTGCCAGCAGCGTTCTCGGACAGGGAAGGAATGAGCAGTTCTTC. Translation: CASSVLGQGRNEQFF.

The chain employs TRBV6-5 and TRBJ2-5; maybe TRBD2 (6 bases). This CDR3 is 13 amino acids long. CDR1 MNHEY and CDR2 SVGAGI come from the germline V gene. V shed 2 bases and J shed 5 bases, with 9 bases lying between them. Here the CDR3 DNA reads TGTGCCAGCAGTTACGGAGGGAGGGAGACCCAGTACTTC. Translated: CASSYGGRETQYF.

The CDR3 protein is CASSVTSGNTIYF. The DNA of the CDR3 is TGTGCCAGCAGTGTCACGAGTGGAAACACCATATATTTT. The chain joins TRBV25-1 to TRBJ1-3; no definite D call. The V and J ends lost 4 bases and 3 bases respectively, with 7 bases between them. CDR1 is MGHDK and CDR2 is SYGVNS in the germline V gene. CDR3 length: 13 amino acids.

CDR3 region: CASSLGTGTSGANVLTF. CDR3 in DNA: TGTGCCAGCAGCTTAGGGACAGGAACCTCTGGGGCCAACGTCCTGACTTTC. The V gene is TRBV7-6, the J gene TRBJ2-6; 7 bases agree with TRBD1. CDR1 SGHVS and CDR2 FNYEAQ come from the germline V gene. Trimming removed 1 base from V and 0 bases from J; junction bases left unmatched: 3. This CDR3 spans 17 amino acids. Filled out from reference TRBV7-6 and TRBJ2-6, the complete variable domain reads GAGVSQSPRYKVTKRGQDVALRCDPISGHVSLYWYRQALGQGPEFLTYFNYEAQQDKSGLPNDRFSAERPEGSISTLTIQRTEQRDSAMYRCASSLGTGTSGANVLTFGAGSRLTVL.

The table lists this clone with many counts. The chain carries TRBV2 and TRBJ2-7; TRBD2 matches 12 bases. The CDR3 is 12 residues long. J lost 12 bases, V lost 3 bases, and 3 bases had no gene match. The germline V gene has CDR1 SNHLY and CDR2 FYNNEI. CDR3 protein: CASSDPTSGRYF. In nucleotides, the CDR3 is TGTGCCAGCAGTGATCCGACTAGCGGGAGGTACTTC. The variable domain in full, with the rest retrieved from reference TRBV2 and TRBJ2-7, is EPEVTQTPSHQVTQMGQEVILRCVPISNHLYFYWYRQILGQKVEFLVSFYNNEISEKSEIFDDQFSVERPDGSNFTLKIRSTKLEDSAMYFCASSDPTSGRYFGPGTRLTVT.

The V call is TRBV24-1, the J call TRBJ2-1; 8 bases agree with TRBD1. With 9 bases clipped from V and 4 bases from J, the junction kept 10 bases outside the gene matches. Looked up from germline, CDR1 is KGHDR and CDR2 is SFDVKD. The CDR3 runs 15 residues. For the CDR3, the DNA is TGTGCCACCTCCGGTGGGACAGGAGGATACAATGAGCAGTTCTTC. Amino acid sequence: CATSGGTGGYNEQFF.

In its sample, this clone was seen once. The chain combines TRBV5-1 with TRBJ1-1; 10 bases are shared with TRBD1. Germline CDR1 SGHRS, CDR2 YFSETQ. After removal of 4 bases from V and 6 bases from J, the junction contained 3 bases not matched to a gene. The CDR3 has 13 amino acids. The CDR3 DNA reads TGCGCCAGCAGCGCTGGGACAGGGGCTGAAGCTTTCTTT. Translating gives CASSAGTGAEAFF. The variable domain in full, with the rest retrieved from reference TRBV5-1 and TRBJ1-1, is KAGVTQTPRYLIKTRGQQVTLSCSPISGHRSVSWYQQTPGQGLQFLFEYFSETQRNKGNFPGRFSGRQFSNSRSEMNVSTLELGDSALYLCASSAGTGAEAFFGQGTRLTVV.

The V and J genes are TRBV4-1 and TRBJ1-5; D may be TRBD1 (5 bases). This CDR3 is built from 13 residues. V was clipped by 0 bases and J by 6 bases, with 6 bases between them. The germline CDR1 and CDR2 sequences are MGHRA and YSYEKL. Here the CDR3 reads CASSQDQGQPQHF. CDR3 nucleotides: TGCGCCAGCAGCCAAGATCAGGGTCAGCCCCAGCATTTT.